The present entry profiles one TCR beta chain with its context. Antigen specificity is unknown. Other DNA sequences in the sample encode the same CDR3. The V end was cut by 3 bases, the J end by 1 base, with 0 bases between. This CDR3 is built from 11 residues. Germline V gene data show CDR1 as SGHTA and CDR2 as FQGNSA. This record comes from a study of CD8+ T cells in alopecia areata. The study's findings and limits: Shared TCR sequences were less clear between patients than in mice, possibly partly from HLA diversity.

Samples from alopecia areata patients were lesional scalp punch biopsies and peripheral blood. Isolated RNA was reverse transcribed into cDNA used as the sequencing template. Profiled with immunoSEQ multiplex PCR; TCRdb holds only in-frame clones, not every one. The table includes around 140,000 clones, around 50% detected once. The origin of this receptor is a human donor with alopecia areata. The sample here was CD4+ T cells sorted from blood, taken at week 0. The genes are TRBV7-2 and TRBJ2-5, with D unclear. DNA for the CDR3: TGTGCCAGCAGCTTCCAAGAGACCCAGTACTTC. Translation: CASSFQETQYF.